A selection of T cell receptor beta chains follows, all from one sample in a study of T-cell memory formation after mild COVID-19. One entry per CDR3 protein results from TCRdb running MiXCR on the 5' RACE reads. The sample carries approximately 260,000 distinct CDR3 sequences, around 15% recorded once. The specimen sequenced was PBMCs or a T cell subset sorted from them (not recorded which). Source of these receptors: a man between 18 and 29 years old who had mild COVID-19 (a few samples of this study predate the infection). Cell type and time point are not known. Both conserved end residues are trimmed from each CDR3. The D gene is left open where the match is weak. Some rows mark clone size as missing; the rest say once, few, many or name a class of expanded clone.

. | few | TRBV5-1 | ASGRGLSSYEQY
. | . | TRBV9 | ASSVVAGSYEQY
. | . | TRBV9 | ASSEPGSYEQY
. | few | TRBV20-1 | SAAPGNSNQPQH
. | few | TRBV2 | ASSLQEGNYGYT
. | many | TRBV7-8 | ASSLDPMGTEAF
TRBD2 | . | TRBV7-8 | ASSLRSGGASAKNIQY
. | few | TRBV6-5 | ASSARGRGTTGNTIY
. | few | TRBV11-2 | ASSNGWSQETQY
TRBD1 | . | TRBV7-2 | ASSLGTGVNTIY
. | . | TRBV12-3/TRBV12-4 | ASSLGQQTYEQY
TRBD1 | few | TRBV4-2 | ASSPLQGAGTDTQY
TRBD2 | many | TRBV7-2 | ASSLGLAGGIDTQY
. | few | TRBV28 | ASSFRWQEEAF
TRBD1 | few | TRBV3-1 | ASSQHGTAAGELF
. | once | TRBV7-3 | ASKGSDNEQF